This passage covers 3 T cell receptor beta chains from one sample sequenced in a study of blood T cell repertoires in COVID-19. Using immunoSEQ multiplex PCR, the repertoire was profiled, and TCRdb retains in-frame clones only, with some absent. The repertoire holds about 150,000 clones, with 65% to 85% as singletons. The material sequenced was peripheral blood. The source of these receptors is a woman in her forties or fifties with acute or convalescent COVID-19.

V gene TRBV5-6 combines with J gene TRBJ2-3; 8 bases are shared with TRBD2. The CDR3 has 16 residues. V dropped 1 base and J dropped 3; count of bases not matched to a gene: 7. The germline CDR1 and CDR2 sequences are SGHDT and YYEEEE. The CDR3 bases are TGTGCCAGCAGCTTGCGGGGGGGGCAGAGGACAGATACGCAGTATTTT. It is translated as CASSLRGGQRTDTQYF.

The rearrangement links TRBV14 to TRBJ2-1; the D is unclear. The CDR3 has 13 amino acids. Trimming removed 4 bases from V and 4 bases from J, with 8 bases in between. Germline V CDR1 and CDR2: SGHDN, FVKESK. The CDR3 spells CASSPWAYNEQFF. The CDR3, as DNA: TGTGCCAGCAGCCCTTGGGCGTACAATGAGCAGTTCTTC.

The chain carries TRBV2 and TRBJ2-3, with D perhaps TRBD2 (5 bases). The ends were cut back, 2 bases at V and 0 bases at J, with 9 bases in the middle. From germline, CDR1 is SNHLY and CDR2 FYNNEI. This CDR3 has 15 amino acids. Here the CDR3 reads CASSELQRSTDTQYF. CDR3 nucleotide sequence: TGTGCCAGCAGTGAACTCCAGCGGAGCACAGATACGCAGTATTTT. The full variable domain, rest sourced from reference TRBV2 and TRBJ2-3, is EPEVTQTPSHQVTQMGQEVILRCVPISNHLYFYWYRQILGQKVEFLVSFYNNEISEKSEIFDDQFSVERPDGSNFTLKIRSTKLEDSAMYFCASSELQRSTDTQYFGPGTRLTVL.